The T cell receptor beta chain described here comes from a study of blood T cell repertoires in COVID-19. Turning to the study itself: The study drew acute and convalescent COVID-19 samples from the United States, Italy and Spain. PBMCs, B-cell-depleted T cells, or T cells provided the cDNA or gDNA that made up the material.

The authors' processing: Amplification with reference gene primers provided the estimates of nucleated cell counts. Profiling relied on immunoSEQ multiplex PCR, and the TCRdb table lists in-frame clones only, not all of them. That table furnishes V, J and clone size, whereas the DNA furnished D and trimming. The data contain about 310,000 clones, around 87% of them singletons. The CDR3 is 11 amino acids. Looked up from germline, CDR1 is SGHTA and CDR2 is FQGNSA. The V end was cut by 5 bases, the J end by 4 bases, with 3 bases between. Sequencing used peripheral blood. This clonotype was sampled from a young man with active or convalescent COVID-19. The rearrangement links TRBV7-2 to TRBJ2-4, with unresolved D. DNA for the CDR3: TGTGCCAGCAGCCTAAAAAACATTCAGTACTTC. Its translation is CASSLKNIQYF. The full variable domain, rest sourced from reference TRBV7-2 and TRBJ2-4, is GAGVSQSPSNKVTEKGKDVELRCDPISGHTALYWYRQSLGQGLEFLIYFQGNSAPDKSGLPSDRFSAERTGGSVSTLTIQRTQQEDSAVYLCASSLKNIQYFGAGTRLSVL.